Following are 2 T cell receptor beta chains from one sample sequenced in a study of blood T cell repertoires in COVID-19. Sequencing was performed with immunoSEQ multiplex PCR; in TCRdb, only in-frame clones are kept and a portion is missing. The repertoire holds around 700,000 clones, with approximately 90% as singletons. What was sequenced was peripheral blood. These TCRs come from a woman aged 18-29 years with acute or convalescent COVID-19.

The rearrangement uses TRBV7-2 and TRBJ1-4; the D gene is possibly TRBD1 (5 bases). Germline assignment: CDR1 SGHTA and CDR2 FQGNSA. Trimming cost V 1 base and J 0 bases, with 6 bases left between them. CDR3 length: 15 amino acids. The CDR3 protein is CASSLEGTTNEKLFF. The CDR3 nucleotides read TGTGCCAGCAGCTTAGAGGGGACAACTAATGAAAAACTGTTTTTT.

The chain couples TRBV12-5 to TRBJ2-7, with D maybe TRBD2 (6 bases). CDR1 is LGHNT, CDR2 FRNRAP, per germline. V lost 5 bases and J lost 0, with 14 bases in between. The length of the CDR3 is 15 residues. The CDR3 is CASGPGGVRSYEQYF. The CDR3 bases are TGTGCTAGTGGTCCCGGGGGAGTCCGCTCCTACGAGCAGTACTTC.